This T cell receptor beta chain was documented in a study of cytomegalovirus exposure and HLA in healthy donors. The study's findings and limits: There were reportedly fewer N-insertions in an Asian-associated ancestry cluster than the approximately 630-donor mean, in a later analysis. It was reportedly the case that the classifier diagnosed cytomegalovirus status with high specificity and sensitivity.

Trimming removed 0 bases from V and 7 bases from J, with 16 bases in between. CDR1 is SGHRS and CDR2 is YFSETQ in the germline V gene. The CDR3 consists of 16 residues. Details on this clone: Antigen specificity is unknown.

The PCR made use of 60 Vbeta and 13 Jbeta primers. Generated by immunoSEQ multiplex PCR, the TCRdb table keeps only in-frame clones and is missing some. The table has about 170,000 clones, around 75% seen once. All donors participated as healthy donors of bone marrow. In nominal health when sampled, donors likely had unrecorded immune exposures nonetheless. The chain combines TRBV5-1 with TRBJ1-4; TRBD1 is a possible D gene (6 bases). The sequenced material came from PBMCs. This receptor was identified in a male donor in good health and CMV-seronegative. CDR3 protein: CASSLGGGGEVEKLFF. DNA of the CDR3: TGCGCCAGCAGCTTGGGGGGGGGCGGAGAAGTTGAAAAACTGTTTTTT.